One sample yielded the 10 T cell receptor beta chains listed below, sequenced in a study of OX40 agonist ivuxolimab in advanced cancers. Profiled with immunoSEQ multiplex PCR; TCRdb holds only in-frame clones, not every one. The sample includes about 64,000 clones, roughly 90% of them seen just once. This sample comprised CD4+ or CD8+ T cells sorted from blood, obtained in a trial of the OX40 agonist ivuxolimab. These TCRs come from an adult with an advanced solid tumor such as melanoma, head and neck, liver or kidney cancer.

V usage is TRBV4-1 and J usage is TRBJ2-6; TRBD1 matches at 8 bases. V shed 0 bases and J 4 bases; nucleotides not matched to a gene: 8. Germline lookup yields CDR1 MGHRA and CDR2 YSYEKL. The CDR3 sequence is 18 residues long. The CDR3, as DNA: TGCGCCAGCAGCCAAGAGGGACAGGATATCGCCGGGGCCAACGTCCTGACTTTC. Amino acid sequence: CASSQEGQDIAGANVLTF.

This chain uses TRBV10-3 with TRBJ2-3; 10 nucleotides line up with TRBD1. The CDR3 covers 13 residues. V lost 7 bases and J lost 6; bases outside the gene matches: 4. The germline V gene has CDR1 ENHRY and CDR2 SYGVKD. The CDR3 DNA reads as TGTGCCATCATGAAGGGACAGGGGGATACGCAGTATTTT. This encodes CAIMKGQGDTQYF.

This chain joins TRBV4-1 and TRBJ1-1; a weak D match, TRBD1 (6 bases). Germline V gene lookup returns CDR1 MGHRA and CDR2 YSYEKL. The CDR3 has 13 amino acids. Trimming left V 4 bases short and J 8 bases short, with 14 bases between. The CDR3 loop reads CASSRGQSTEAFF. The CDR3 coding sequence is TGCGCCAGCAGCCGCGGACAGTCAACCGAAGCTTTCTTT.

The rearrangement joins TRBV19 to TRBJ1-3; no reliable D call. Germline CDR1 is LNHDA and CDR2 is SQIVND (reference sequence). The ends were cut back, 7 bases at V and 0 bases at J, with 10 bases in the middle. The CDR3 runs to 14 residues. CDR3 coding DNA: TGTGCCAGTACTGGGGTCGACTCTGGAAACACCATATATTTT. As protein: CASTGVDSGNTIYF. Full variable domain (remainder filled in from reference TRBV19 and TRBJ1-3): DGGITQSPKYLFRKEGQNVTLSCEQNLNHDAMYWYRQDPGQGLRLIYYSQIVNDFQKGDIAEGYSVSREKKESFPLTVTSAQKNPTAFYLCASTGVDSGNTIYFGEGSWLTVV.

This sequence joins TRBV7-9 and TRBJ1-1; D is uncertain. The germline V gene has CDR1 SEHNR and CDR2 FQNEAQ (reference sequence). This CDR3 comprises 17 residues. V lost 1 base and J lost 0, with 15 bases in between. The CDR3 sequence is CASSLGSGYFMNTEAFF. Written as DNA, the CDR3 is TGTGCCAGCAGCTTAGGGTCCGGCTATTTCATGAACACTGAAGCTTTCTTT. Looking up the rest from reference TRBV7-9 and TRBJ1-1 gives the full variable domain: DTGVSQNPRHKITKRGQNVTFRCDPISEHNRLYWYRQTLGQGPEFLTYFQNEAQLEKSRLLSDRFSAERPKGSFSTLEIQRTEQGDSAMYLCASSLGSGYFMNTEAFFGQGTRLTVV.

This clone was recorded only once. The chain is built from TRBV30 and TRBJ2-7; D gene ambiguous. The CDR3 consists of 13 residues. Trimming pared 0 bases from V and 3 bases from J, leaving 9 bases between. Germline CDR1 GTSNPN, CDR2 SVGIG (reference sequence). The CDR3 loop reads CAWSVSGDYEQYF. The CDR3 nucleotides read TGTGCCTGGAGTGTTAGTGGGGACTACGAGCAGTACTTC.

The chain employs TRBV7-6 and TRBJ2-1; 10 nucleotides line up with TRBD2. Unmatched junction bases numbered 6, after V lost 7 bases and J lost 3 bases. Germline V lookup: CDR1 SGHVS, CDR2 FNYEAQ. The CDR3 length is 15 residues. CDR3 DNA sequence: TGTGCCAGCACCAGGTTAGCGGGAGGCTACAATGAGCAGTTCTTC. Amino acids: CASTRLAGGYNEQFF.

The V and J genes are TRBV4-1 and TRBJ2-2; D unresolved. The ends were cut back, 1 base at V and 7 bases at J, with 7 bases in the middle. Germline V gene sequence: CDR1 MGHRA, CDR2 YSYEKL. This CDR3 is built from 13 residues. This chain's CDR3 is CASSQVSLGELFF. CDR3 in DNA: TGCGCCAGCAGCCAAGTTTCCCTCGGGGAGCTGTTTTTT.

The rearrangement joins TRBV29-1 to TRBJ2-7, with 8 nucleotides matching TRBD2. The CDR3 is 13 amino acids. Germline V gene lookup returns CDR1 SQVTM and CDR2 ANQGSEA. Losses at the gene ends were 7 bases for V and 7 bases for J; bases not matched to a gene: 12. DNA for the CDR3: TGCAGCGCCCAGGTCAGCGGGAGAGGAGAGCAGTACTTC. It is translated as CSAQVSGRGEQYF.

This chain joins TRBV15 and TRBJ2-3, with 7 positions matching TRBD1. With V trimmed by 0 bases and J by 4 bases, 13 bases remained unmatched. The CDR3 contains 18 residues. From germline, CDR1 is LNHNV and CDR2 YYDKDF (reference sequence). CDR3 bases: TGTGCCACCAGCAGAGACCTCGGACAGGTCCAACGGGCAGATACGCAGTATTTT. Protein: CATSRDLGQVQRADTQYF.